This entry concerns a single T cell receptor beta chain. The sample originates from a study of blood T cell repertoires in COVID-19. The assay was immunoSEQ multiplex PCR, and TCRdb's table has in-frame clones only and misses some. The top ten hold around an eighth of the sample, which has some 120,000 clones, roughly 83% seen once. CDR1 is SGDLS, CDR2 YYNGEE, per germline. The V gene end was trimmed by 3 bases and the J gene end by 5 bases; junction bases not matched to a gene: 4. The CDR3 has 13 amino acids. The clonotype originates from a woman aged 25 to 39 who had recovered from COVID-19. The sequencing sample was made of peripheral blood. The chain combines TRBV9 with TRBJ2-5; 7 nucleotides line up with TRBD2. The CDR3 region has the DNA TGTGCCAGCAGCGACGGGACTAAGGAGACCCAGTACTTC. It translates to CASSDGTKETQYF.